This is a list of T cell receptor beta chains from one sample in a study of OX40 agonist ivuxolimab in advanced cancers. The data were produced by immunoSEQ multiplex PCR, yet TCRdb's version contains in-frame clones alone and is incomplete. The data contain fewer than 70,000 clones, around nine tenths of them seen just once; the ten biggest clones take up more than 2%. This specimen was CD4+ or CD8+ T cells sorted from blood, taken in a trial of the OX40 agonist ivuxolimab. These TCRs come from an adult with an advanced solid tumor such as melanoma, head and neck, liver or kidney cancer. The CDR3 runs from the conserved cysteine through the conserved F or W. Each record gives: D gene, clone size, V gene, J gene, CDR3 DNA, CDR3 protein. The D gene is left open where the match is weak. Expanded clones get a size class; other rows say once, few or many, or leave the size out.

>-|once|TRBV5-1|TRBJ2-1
TGCGCCAGCAAGACGCTAGCGTCCCCCTACAATGAGCAGTTCTTC
CASKTLASPYNEQFF
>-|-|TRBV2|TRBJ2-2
TGTGCCAGCAGTAAGGTCTCCAACACCGGGGAGCTGTTTTTT
CASSKVSNTGELFF
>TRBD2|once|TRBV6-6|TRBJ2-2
TGTGCCAGCAGTTACGGGACTATAAACACCGGGGAGCTGTTTTTT
CASSYGTINTGELFF
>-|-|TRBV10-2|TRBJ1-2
TGCGCCATCCTCGACGGATTCGGTTACACCTTC
CAILDGFGYTF
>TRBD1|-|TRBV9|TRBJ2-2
TGTGCCAGCAGCGTAGGGCAGGGGGCTAACGGGGAGCTGTTTTTT
CASSVGQGANGELFF
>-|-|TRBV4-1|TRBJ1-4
TGCGCCAGCAGCCAAGTGGGCACGAAGGTAGAAAAACTGTTTTTT
CASSQVGTKVEKLFF
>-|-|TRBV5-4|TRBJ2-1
TGTGCCAGCAGCTTGGGGGGGTCCGTAGCTACCTACAATGAGCAGTTCTTC
CASSLGGSVATYNEQFF
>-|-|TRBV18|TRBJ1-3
TGTGCCAGCTCACCGGACATCTCTGGAAACACCATATATTTT
CASSPDISGNTIYF
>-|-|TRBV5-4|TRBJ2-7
TGTGCCAGCAGCCCCTCCGGGGAAGTCAGAGAGCAGTACTTC
CASSPSGEVREQYF
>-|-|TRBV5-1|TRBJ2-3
TGCGCCAGCAGCGCCGGGACTACAGATACGCAGTATTTT
CASSAGTTDTQYF
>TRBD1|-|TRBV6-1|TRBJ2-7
TGTGCCAGCCGTAAGGGGGCTGGCGAGCAGTACTTC
CASRKGAGEQYF
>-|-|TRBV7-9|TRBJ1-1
TGTGCCAGCAGCCTATCGACGAGTACTGAAGCTTTCTTT
CASSLSTSTEAFF
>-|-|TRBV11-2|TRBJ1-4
TGTGCCAGCAGCTTAAAGACAACAGGGAGGTCTAATGAAAAACTGTTTTTT
CASSLKTTGRSNEKLFF
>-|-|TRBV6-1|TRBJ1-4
TGTGCCAGCAGTGTACACGGGAATGAAAAACTGTTTTTT
CASSVHGNEKLFF
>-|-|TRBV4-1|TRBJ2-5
TGCGCCAGCAGCCAAGACCGGGCGGGGAGGGAGACCCAGTACTTC
CASSQDRAGRETQYF
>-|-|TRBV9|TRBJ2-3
TGTGCCAGCAGCGTAGCGGCGTCAAGCACAGATACGCAGTATTTT
CASSVAASSTDTQYF
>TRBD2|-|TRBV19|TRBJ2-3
TGTGCCAGTCAACTAGCGGGGCCCACAGATACGCAGTATTTT
CASQLAGPTDTQYF
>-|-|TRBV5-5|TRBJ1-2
TGTGCCAGCAGCCTCAATAACTATGGCTACACCTTC
CASSLNNYGYTF
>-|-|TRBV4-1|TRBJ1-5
TGCGCCAGCAGCCAAGAGCCGCCTTATAGCAATCAGCCCCAGCATTTT
CASSQEPPYSNQPQHF
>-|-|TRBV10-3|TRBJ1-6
TGTGCCATCAGTTCGGACAGAAATTCACCCCTCCACTTT
CAISSDRNSPLHF
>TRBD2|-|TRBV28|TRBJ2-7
TGTGCCAGCAGTTCGACTAGCGGGAAAGACTACGAGCAGTACTTC
CASSSTSGKDYEQYF
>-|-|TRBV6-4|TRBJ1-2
TGTGCCAGCAGGAGACGGGACACAGCTAACTATGGCTACACCTTC
CASRRRDTANYGYTF
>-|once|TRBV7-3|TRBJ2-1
TGTGCCAGCAGCTCCTACGGGCCTTACAATGAGCAGTTCTTC
CASSSYGPYNEQFF
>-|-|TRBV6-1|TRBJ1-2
TGTGCCAGCAGTCGACAGGAGGGGGTTCTTAATGGCTACACCTTC
CASSRQEGVLNGYTF
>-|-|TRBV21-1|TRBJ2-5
TGTGCCGGGGTACGACAGGGGAGTTACGAGTGGGATGAAGAGACCCAGTACTTC
CAGVRQGSYEWDEETQYF
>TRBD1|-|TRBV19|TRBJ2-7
TGTGCCAGTAGTGGGACAGCAGAAACCTACGAGCAGTACTTC
CASSGTAETYEQYF
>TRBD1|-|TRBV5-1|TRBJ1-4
TGCGCCAGCAGCTTGGCGGACAGGGAATTGGGCGAAAAACTGTTTTTT
CASSLADRELGEKLFF
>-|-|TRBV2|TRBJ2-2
TGTGCCAGCAGTCCTTTCGACGGACCGAACACCGGGGAGCTGTTTTTT
CASSPFDGPNTGELFF
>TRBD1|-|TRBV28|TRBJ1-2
TGTGCCAGCAGTTTCCCTACAGGGGATAGGGGCTATGGCTACACCTTC
CASSFPTGDRGYGYTF
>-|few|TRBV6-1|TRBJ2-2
TGTGCCAGCAGTAGCGACACCGGGGAGCTGTTTTTT
CASSSDTGELFF
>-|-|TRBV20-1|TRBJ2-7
TGCAGTGCTAGTCGCTACGAGCAGTACTTC
CSASRYEQYF
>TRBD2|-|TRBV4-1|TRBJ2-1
TGCGCCAGCAGCCCCCGACTAGCGGATGAGCAGTTCTTC
CASSPRLADEQFF
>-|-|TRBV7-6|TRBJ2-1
TGTGCCAGCAGCTTAACAGGGTGGGATGAGCAGTTCTTC
CASSLTGWDEQFF
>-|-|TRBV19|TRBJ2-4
TGTGCCAGTAGTCCGCAGGGCTCGGACATTCAGTACTTC
CASSPQGSDIQYF
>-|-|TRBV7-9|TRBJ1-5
TGTGCCAGCAGCTTACTGGGGGGGCGCGATCAGCCCCAGCATTTT
CASSLLGGRDQPQHF
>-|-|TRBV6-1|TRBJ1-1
TGTGCCAGCATGTGGCTTCAGGGGACTGAAGCTTTCTTT
CASMWLQGTEAFF
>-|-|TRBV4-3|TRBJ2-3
TGCGCCAGCAGCCAAGAACCCCCGGGAAGGGGGGGAGGGGATACGCAGTATTTT
CASSQEPPGRGGGDTQYF
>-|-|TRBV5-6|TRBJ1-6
TGTGCCAGCAGCTTGGACAGATATAATTCACCCCTCCACTTT
CASSLDRYNSPLHF
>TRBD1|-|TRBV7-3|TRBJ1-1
TGTGCCAGCAGCTTATCGGGACAGGGGTTAGCCTTCTTT
CASSLSGQGLAFF
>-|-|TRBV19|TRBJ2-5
TGTGCCAGTAGTGGGGGGGAGACCCAGTACTTC
CASSGGETQYF
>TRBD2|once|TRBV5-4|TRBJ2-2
TGTGCCAGCAGCCAACCCCCGGGCGGTAGCGGGGGGCTCACCGGGGAGCTGTTTTTT
CASSQPPGGSGGLTGELFF
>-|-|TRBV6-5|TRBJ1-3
TGTGCCAGCAGTTACTCGATAGGCAGGGCTGGAAACACCATATATTTT
CASSYSIGRAGNTIYF
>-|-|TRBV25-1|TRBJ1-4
TGTGCCAGCAGTGAATTGAGTGCAACTAATGAAAAACTGTTTTTT
CASSELSATNEKLFF
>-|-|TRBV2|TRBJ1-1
TGTGCCAGCAGGGTTGGTGGTTTTAGGTCGGTGAACACTGAAGCTTTCTTT
CASRVGGFRSVNTEAFF
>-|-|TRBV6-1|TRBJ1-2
TGTGCCAGCAGTGAATGGGGGGGCTATGGCTACACCTTC
CASSEWGGYGYTF
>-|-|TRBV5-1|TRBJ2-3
TGCGCCAGCAGCACCGGACACGTCCTCACAGATACGCAGTATTTT
CASSTGHVLTDTQYF
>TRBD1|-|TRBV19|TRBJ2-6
TGTGCCAGTAGTTCCTTTTGGACAGGGGGATATGGGGCCAACGTCCTGACTTTC
CASSSFWTGGYGANVLTF
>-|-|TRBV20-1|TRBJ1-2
TGCAGTGCACAGCCAGCGTTGGGCTACACCTTC
CSAQPALGYTF
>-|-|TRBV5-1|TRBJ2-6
TGCGCCAGCAGCCCAGCGAACTCTGGGGCCAACGTCCTGACTTTC
CASSPANSGANVLTF
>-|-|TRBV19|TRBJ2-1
TGTGCCACCTCCCAAAGTTTCGGGGGCAATGAGCAGTTCTTC
CATSQSFGGNEQFF
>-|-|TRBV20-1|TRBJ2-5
TGCAGTGCCTTCCGGGACCAGGCACAGTACTTC
CSAFRDQAQYF
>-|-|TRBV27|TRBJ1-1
TGTGCCAGCAGTTTACTTACGAACACTGAAGCTTTCTTT
CASSLLTNTEAFF
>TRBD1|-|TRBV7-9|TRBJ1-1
TGTGCCAGCAGCTTTGAAGGGACAGGGTCTGAAGCTTTCTTT
CASSFEGTGSEAFF
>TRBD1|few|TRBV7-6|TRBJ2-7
TGTGCCAGCAGCTCGTATCCCGGGACAGGGGCTAGATCCTACGAGCAGTACTTC
CASSSYPGTGARSYEQYF
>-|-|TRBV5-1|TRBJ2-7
TGCGCCAGCAGCACGAGCTACGGGACCTACGAGCAGTACTTC
CASSTSYGTYEQYF